This T cell receptor (beta chain) is from a study of T cells after yellow fever vaccination. For the study at large: SMART-Seq v4 Ultra Low Input handled preparation of low-cell-number fractions.

TCRdb re-called the 5' RACE reads through MiXCR, storing one row per CDR3 protein. The table shows around 310,000 distinct CDR3 sequences, with 4% occurring only once. CDR1 and CDR2 (germline): LGHNA, YSLEER. Between the trimmed V and J ends, which lost 3 bases and 2 bases, there was a span of 14 bases. There are 16 residues in the CDR3. This clonotype was counted many times. The genes are TRBV4-3 and TRBJ2-1; a possible D gene is TRBD1 (5 bases). The receptor comes from a man younger than 30 who received the YFV17D yellow fever vaccine. This sample comprised PBMCs, obtained 5 days after the yellow fever booster vaccination. The CDR3 spells CASSQTPQGTYNEQFF. DNA for the CDR3: TGCGCCAGCAGCCAGACCCCGCAGGGTACCTACAATGAGCAGTTCTTC.